A selection of T cell receptor beta chains follows, all from one sample in a study of chemoradiotherapy in HPV16-positive cancers. Sequencing was performed with immunoSEQ multiplex PCR; in TCRdb, only in-frame clones are kept and a portion is missing. The table records over 300 clones, around 84% of them present only once. Sequencing was performed on tumor tissue, taken from a patient who underwent chemoradiotherapy. Receptors originate from a human donor with HPV-associated anogenital cancer. CDR3s leave out the opening cysteine and the closing phenylalanine or tryptophan.

v_call: TRBV9
cdr3_aa: ASSARTGVRTGELF

v_call: TRBV7-2
cdr3_aa: ASSLVVKQPQH

v_call: TRBV7-3
cdr3_aa: ASSPGQDYGYT

v_call: TRBV5-6
cdr3_aa: ASSWKSYEQY

v_call: TRBV5-5
cdr3_aa: ASSLWAGGGNEQY

v_call: TRBV6-5
cdr3_aa: ASGEETQY

v_call: TRBV1
cdr3_aa: TSSQEGAVYEQY

v_call: TRBV18
cdr3_aa: ASSGRTEAF

v_call: TRBV7-3
cdr3_aa: ASSLTSGGGNEQF

v_call: TRBV10-2
cdr3_aa: ASSTQGGHEQY

v_call: TRBV11-3
cdr3_aa: ASSSMGGLQKQF

v_call: TRBV2
cdr3_aa: ASSSQGVGNTEAF

v_call: TRBV14
cdr3_aa: ASSQDPGSQNTEAF

v_call: TRBV11-2
cdr3_aa: ASSPQQANYGYT

v_call: TRBV7-3
cdr3_aa: ASSLAPWNEQF

v_call: TRBV20-1
cdr3_aa: SVGGLEAF

v_call: TRBV7-3
cdr3_aa: ASSLTPTLGTGELF

v_call: TRBV4-2
cdr3_aa: ASRPRGGVSSETNEKLF

v_call: TRBV4-2
cdr3_aa: ASSQTSGGAGELF

v_call: TRBV5-6
cdr3_aa: ASSRATGTGGVDSSPLH

v_call: TRBV5-4
cdr3_aa: ASSLGENKNTEAF

v_call: TRBV7-9
cdr3_aa: ASSLELAGGHF

v_call: TRBV5-3
cdr3_aa: ARSLALQDYEQY

v_call: TRBV19
cdr3_aa: ASKSAGAPDTQY

v_call: TRBV19
cdr3_aa: ASSQGNNQPQH

v_call: TRBV7-2
cdr3_aa: ASSLVPGEGSDTQY

v_call: TRBV4-1
cdr3_aa: ASSQDNRVLGSTEAF

v_call: TRBV10-3
cdr3_aa: AISESGAGGIPEAF

v_call: TRBV11-2
cdr3_aa: ASSLDPRNTIY

v_call: TRBV4-3
cdr3_aa: ASSQVRNTEAF

v_call: TRBV2
cdr3_aa: ASSKGQGLRNSPLH

v_call: TRBV12-5
cdr3_aa: ASGLVHGGTGELF

v_call: TRBV7-2
cdr3_aa: ASSVMGHQNTEAF

v_call: TRBV29-1
cdr3_aa: SVGRGTEITYEQY

v_call: TRBV11-2
cdr3_aa: ASSLVGVNTEAF

v_call: TRBV5-5
cdr3_aa: ASSLRDGNQPQH

v_call: TRBV16
cdr3_aa: ASSPFLGQENEQF

v_call: TRBV4-3
cdr3_aa: ASSQIQGGANVLT

v_call: TRBV5-4
cdr3_aa: ASSPLWDRDTDTQY

v_call: TRBV6-5
cdr3_aa: ASSYTGNTGELF

v_call: TRBV5-6
cdr3_aa: ASSLGDYGYT

v_call: TRBV7-9
cdr3_aa: ASNPGVPKLYGYT

v_call: TRBV5-8
cdr3_aa: ASSLKWGQGALGEQF

v_call: TRBV6-6
cdr3_aa: AAAGGGSYEQY